The clone carrying this T cell receptor (beta chain) occurred a few times. PCR was performed using 60 Vbeta and 13 Jbeta primers. Produced via immunoSEQ multiplex PCR; TCRdb's table is partial and in-frame only. Altogether about 69,000 clones are present, around 70% being singletons, with the ten largest covering around 9.9%. This record comes from a study of cytomegalovirus exposure and HLA in healthy donors. Study in general: Of about 390 genotyped donors, 80% to 85% grouped in the Caucasian-associated ancestry cluster.

Deletions cut 3 bases from V and 4 bases from J, with 13 bases between. The CDR3 length is 14 residues. Germline V gene data show CDR1 as MNHNS and CDR2 as SASEGT. Sequencing input: PBMCs. The chain couples TRBV6-1 to TRBJ2-7; tentative D call: TRBD1 (7 bases). The source is a woman in her twenties or thirties in good health and CMV-seronegative. In DNA, the CDR3 is TGTGCCAGCAGTGATCAGGGGGGAAGTTACGAGCAGTACTTC. Protein product: CASSDQGGSYEQYF.